Below are 13 T cell receptor beta chains sequenced from a single sample in a study of blood T cell repertoires in COVID-19. Sequencing was performed with immunoSEQ multiplex PCR; in TCRdb, only in-frame clones are kept and a portion is missing. Here the sample spans 240,000 or so clones, 70% to 80% being singletons. Sequenced material: peripheral blood. Receptors were obtained from a woman older than 75 with acute or convalescent COVID-19.

The genes are TRBV6-2 or TRBV6-3 and TRBJ2-6, with D perhaps matching TRBD2 (5 bases). Germline V gives CDR1 MNHEY, CDR2 SVGEGT. V lost 5 bases, J lost 0 bases, and 11 bases lay in between. The CDR3 is 16 amino acids. The CDR3 DNA is TGTGCCAGCAGTCCCGGTAGCGCCTCTGGGGCCAACGTCCTGACTTTC. It yields the protein CASSPGSASGANVLTF.

This chain connects TRBV10-3 to TRBJ1-2; 7 positions agree with TRBD1. Germline CDR1 reads ENHRY; CDR2 reads SYGVKD. V lost 6 bases and J lost 3; bases outside the gene matches: 7. The CDR3 length is 14 residues. The CDR3 sequence: CAISGQDNDYGYTF. CDR3 nucleotides: TGTGCCATCAGCGGACAGGACAACGACTATGGCTACACCTTC.

The V gene is TRBV5-1, the J gene TRBJ2-2, with unresolved D. The CDR3 spans 16 residues. Trimming took off 0 bases at V and 0 bases at J, with 9 bases between the two ends. The germline V gene has CDR1 SGHRS and CDR2 YFSETQ. CDR3 sequence (DNA): TGCGCCAGCAGCTTGGCCACAGTCGCGAACACCGGGGAGCTGTTTTTT. It yields the protein CASSLATVANTGELFF.

This chain joins TRBV3-1 (or the pseudogene TRBV3-2) and TRBJ2-6, with D maybe TRBD1 (5 bases). V was clipped by 1 base and J by 4 bases, with 17 bases between them. This CDR3 region has 18 residues. From germline, CDR1 is LGHDT and CDR2 YNNKEL (reference sequence). CDR3 bases: TGTGCCAGCAGCCAAGTGCCCGGAACAGGATCGGGGGCCAACGTCCTGACTTTC. This gives the protein CASSQVPGTGSGANVLTF.

The J gene is TRBJ1-1, the V gene TRBV11-2, with 8 bases that match TRBD1. CDR3 length: 14 residues. The J segment lost 4 bases and the V segment lost 5 bases, leaving 6 bases of the junction unmatched. The V gene's germline CDR1 is SGHAT and CDR2 FQNNGV. CDR3 nucleotides: TGTGCCAGCAGCGCCGGACAGGGCGGCACTGAAGCTTTCTTT. Translation gives CASSAGQGGTEAFF.

The chain has TRBV7-2 and TRBJ2-3; 9 bases line up with TRBD2. The V gene's germline CDR1 is SGHTA and CDR2 FQGNSA. The CDR3 has 16 residues. V lost 0 bases, J lost 7 bases, and 8 bases stayed unmatched. The CDR3 DNA reads as TGTGCCAGCAGCTTAGCGGGTAGCGGGGGAAGTTATACGCAGTATTTT. Encoded protein: CASSLAGSGGSYTQYF.

This clone was observed a handful of times. V and J are TRBV7-9 and TRBJ1-3, with 9 bases identical to TRBD1. V was clipped by 3 bases and J by 0 bases; unmatched bases: 0. The CDR3 extends over 15 amino acids. Per the germline V gene, CDR1 is SEHNR and CDR2 is FQNEAQ (reference sequence). This chain's CDR3 is CASSLGQGSGNTIYF. The CDR3 region has the DNA TGTGCCAGCAGCTTGGGACAGGGCTCTGGAAACACCATATATTTT.

This chain connects TRBV30 to TRBJ1-3; TRBD1 matches at 8 bases. Germline V lookup: CDR1 GTSNPN, CDR2 SVGIG (reference sequence). The CDR3 covers 13 residues. Trimming took 6 bases from V and 1 from J; bases not matched to a gene: 2. The CDR3 region is CACNRGSGNTIYF. CDR3 DNA: TGTGCCTGTAACAGGGGGTCTGGAAACACCATATATTTT.

This clone occurred a few times. The rearrangement links TRBV6-6 to TRBJ2-3; D unclear. The germline gives CDR1 MNHNY, CDR2 SVGAGI (reference sequence). The V end was cut by 0 bases, the J end by 2 bases, with 6 bases between. CDR3 length equals 14 residues. For the CDR3, the DNA is TGTGCCAGCAGTTACTCTAGATTCACAGATACGCAGTATTTT. Translating it yields CASSYSRFTDTQYF.

V usage is TRBV5-1 and J usage is TRBJ2-3; TRBD1 might be the D (6 bases). Germline V CDR1 and CDR2: SGHRS, YFSETQ. The CDR3 runs to 14 residues. V lost 3 bases and J 3 bases, leaving 11 bases between the germline ends. The CDR3, as DNA: TGCGCCAGCAGCTCGACCCAGGGGACAGATACGCAGTATTTT. Protein: CASSSTQGTDTQYF.

This clone has more than one count but fewer than ten. The chain joins TRBV27 to TRBJ2-1; 15 positions match TRBD2. Germline assignment: CDR1 MNHEY and CDR2 SMNVEV (reference sequence). The CDR3 runs 17 residues. V dropped 5 bases and J dropped 5; count of bases not matched to a gene: 7. The CDR3 loop is CASSRGTSGRTDNEQFF. The DNA of the CDR3 is TGTGCCAGCAGTCGAGGGACTAGCGGGAGGACCGACAATGAGCAGTTCTTC.

The chain uses TRBV28 and TRBJ1-1, with 8 bases matching TRBD1. CDR1 and CDR2 from the germline V gene are MDHEN and SYDVKM. The CDR3 is 16 amino acids. After removal of 7 bases from V and 4 bases from J, the junction contained 14 bases not matched to a gene. CDR3 in amino acids: CASNTLIGQGGTEAFF. The CDR3 coding sequence is TGTGCCAGCAACACACTCATAGGACAGGGAGGCACTGAAGCTTTCTTT. The full variable domain, in which reference TRBV28 and TRBJ1-1 provide the parts outside the CDR3, is DVKVTQSSRYLVKRTGEKVFLECVQDMDHENMFWYRQDPGLGLRLIYFSYDVKMKEKGDIPEGYSVSREKKERFSLILESASTNQTSMYLCASNTLIGQGGTEAFFGQGTRLTVV.

The J gene is TRBJ2-7, the V gene TRBV5-1; 10 nucleotides align to TRBD1. The CDR3 has 15 residues. The ends lost 1 base at V and 4 bases at J; junction bases unmatched: 5. CDR1 is SGHRS and CDR2 is YFSETQ in the germline V gene. The CDR3 sequence is CASSLQGDRGYEQYF. In DNA form, the CDR3 reads TGCGCCAGCAGCTTGCAGGGGGACAGGGGTTACGAGCAGTACTTC.